This entry features one TCR beta chain sequence. Clones were sequenced by immunoSEQ multiplex PCR, and TCRdb holds only the in-frame ones, with some missing. The sample holds 350,000 to 500,000 clones, more than 70% seen once. These data come from a study of blood T cell repertoires in COVID-19. The study assigned cohorts using participant-reported clinical history. CDR1 and CDR2 (germline): KGHSH, LQKENI. The CDR3 has 14 residues. V shed 5 bases and J shed 0 bases, with 10 bases lying between them. The TCR originated in a woman younger than 30 who had been exposed to COVID-19. This chain connects TRBV18 to TRBJ1-1, with D unclear. The sequencing sample was made of PBMCs or T cells enriched from blood (not recorded which). This chain's CDR3 is CASSSNRVNTEAFF. The CDR3 DNA sequence: TGTGCCAGCTCATCTAATCGGGTGAACACTGAAGCTTTCTTT.